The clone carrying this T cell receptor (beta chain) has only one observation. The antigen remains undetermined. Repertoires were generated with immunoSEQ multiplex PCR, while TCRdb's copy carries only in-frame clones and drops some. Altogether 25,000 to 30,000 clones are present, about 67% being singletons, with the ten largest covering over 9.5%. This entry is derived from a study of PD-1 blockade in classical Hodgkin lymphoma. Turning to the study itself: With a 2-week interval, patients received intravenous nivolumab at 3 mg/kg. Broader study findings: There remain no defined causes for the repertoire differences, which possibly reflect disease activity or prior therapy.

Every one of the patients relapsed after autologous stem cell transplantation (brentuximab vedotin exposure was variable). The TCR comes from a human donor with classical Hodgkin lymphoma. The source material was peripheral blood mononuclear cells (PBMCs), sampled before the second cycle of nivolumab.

The CDR3 sequence: CSAVRDGRETQYF. The CDR3 nucleotides read TGCAGCGCAGTCCGGGACGGTCGAGAGACCCAGTACTTC. The gene calls are TRBV29-1 and TRBJ2-5, with D possibly called TRBD1 or TRBD2 (5 bases each). CDR1 is SQVTM and CDR2 is ANQGSEA in the germline V gene. V gave up 7 bases and J gave up 4 bases, with 16 bases separating them. CDR3 size: 13 residues.